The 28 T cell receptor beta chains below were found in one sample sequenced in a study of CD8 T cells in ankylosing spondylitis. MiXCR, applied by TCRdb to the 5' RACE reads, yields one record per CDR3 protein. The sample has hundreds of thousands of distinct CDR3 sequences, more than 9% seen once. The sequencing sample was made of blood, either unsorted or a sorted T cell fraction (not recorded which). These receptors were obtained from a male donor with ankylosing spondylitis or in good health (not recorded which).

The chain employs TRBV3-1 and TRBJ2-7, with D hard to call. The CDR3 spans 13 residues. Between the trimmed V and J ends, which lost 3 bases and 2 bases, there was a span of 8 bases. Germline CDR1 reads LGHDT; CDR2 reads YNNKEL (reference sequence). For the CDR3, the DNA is TGTGCCAGCAGCCAGGGCATCACCTACGAGCAGTACTTC. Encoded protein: CASSQGITYEQYF.

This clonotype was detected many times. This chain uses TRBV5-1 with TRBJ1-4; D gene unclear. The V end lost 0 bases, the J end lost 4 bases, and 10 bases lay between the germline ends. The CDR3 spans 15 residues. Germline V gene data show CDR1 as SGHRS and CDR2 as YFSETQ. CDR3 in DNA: TGCGCCAGCAGCTTGGGGGCCGTTGGTAATGAAAAACTGTTTTTT. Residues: CASSLGAVGNEKLFF.

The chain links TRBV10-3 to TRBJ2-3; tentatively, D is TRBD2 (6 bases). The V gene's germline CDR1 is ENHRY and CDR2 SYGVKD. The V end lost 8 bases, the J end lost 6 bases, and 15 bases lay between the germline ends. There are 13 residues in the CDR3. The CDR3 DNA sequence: TGTGCCATCCAGACGGCGGGGCAGGATACGCAGTATTTT. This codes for CAIQTAGQDTQYF.

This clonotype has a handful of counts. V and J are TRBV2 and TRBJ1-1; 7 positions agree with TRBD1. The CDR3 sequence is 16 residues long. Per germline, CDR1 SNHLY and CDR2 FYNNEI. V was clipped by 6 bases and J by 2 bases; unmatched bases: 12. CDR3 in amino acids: CASSGRGGQANTEAFF. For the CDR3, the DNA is TGTGCCAGCAGCGGCCGAGGAGGACAGGCAAACACTGAAGCTTTCTTT.

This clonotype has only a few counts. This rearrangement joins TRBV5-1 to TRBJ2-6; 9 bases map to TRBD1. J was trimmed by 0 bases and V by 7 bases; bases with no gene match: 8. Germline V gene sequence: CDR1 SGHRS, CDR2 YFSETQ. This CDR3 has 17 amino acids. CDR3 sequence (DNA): TGCGCCAGCTCCGCCGGGACAGGGATCTCTGGGGCCAACGTCCTGACTTTC. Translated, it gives CASSAGTGISGANVLTF.

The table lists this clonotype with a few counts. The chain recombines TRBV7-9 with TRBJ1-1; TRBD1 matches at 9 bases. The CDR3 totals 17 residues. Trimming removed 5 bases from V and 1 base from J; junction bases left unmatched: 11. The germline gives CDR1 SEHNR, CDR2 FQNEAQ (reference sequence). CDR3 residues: CASSPGQGEGRNTEAFF. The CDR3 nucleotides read TGTGCCAGCAGCCCGGGACAGGGCGAAGGGCGGAACACTGAAGCTTTCTTT.

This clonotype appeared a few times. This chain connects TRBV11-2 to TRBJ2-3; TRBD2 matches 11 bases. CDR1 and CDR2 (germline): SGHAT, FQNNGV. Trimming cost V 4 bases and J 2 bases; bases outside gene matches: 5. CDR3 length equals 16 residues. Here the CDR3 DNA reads TGTGCCAGCAGCTCGTTTAGCGGGGGGGTCACAGATACGCAGTATTTT. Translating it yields CASSSFSGGVTDTQYF.

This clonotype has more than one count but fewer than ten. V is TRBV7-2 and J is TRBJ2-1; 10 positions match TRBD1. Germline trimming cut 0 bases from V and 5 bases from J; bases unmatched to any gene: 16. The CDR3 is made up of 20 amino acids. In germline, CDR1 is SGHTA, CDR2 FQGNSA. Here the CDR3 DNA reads TGTGCCAGCAGCTTAGCATGGCGAGTGGGCCCGGGACAGGGGAACAATGAGCAGTTCTTC. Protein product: CASSLAWRVGPGQGNNEQFF.

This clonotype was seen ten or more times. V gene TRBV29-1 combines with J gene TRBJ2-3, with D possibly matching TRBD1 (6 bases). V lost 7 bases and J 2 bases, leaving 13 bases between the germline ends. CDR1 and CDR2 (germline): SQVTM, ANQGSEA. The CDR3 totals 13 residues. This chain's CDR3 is CSAPGQFTDTQYF. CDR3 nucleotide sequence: TGCAGCGCTCCCGGACAGTTCACAGATACGCAGTATTTT.

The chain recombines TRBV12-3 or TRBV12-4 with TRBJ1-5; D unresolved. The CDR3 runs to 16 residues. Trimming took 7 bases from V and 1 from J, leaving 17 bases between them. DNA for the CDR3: TGTGCCAGCACCTGGCAGGCAGAGGCGAGCAATCAGCCCCAGCATTTT. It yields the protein CASTWQAEASNQPQHF.

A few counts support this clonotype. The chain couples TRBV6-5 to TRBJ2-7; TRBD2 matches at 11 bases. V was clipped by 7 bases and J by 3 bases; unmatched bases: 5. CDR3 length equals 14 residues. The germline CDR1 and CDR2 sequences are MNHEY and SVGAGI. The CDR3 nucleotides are TGTGCCAGCACGTTGACTAGCGGGGACTACGAGCAGTACTTC. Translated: CASTLTSGDYEQYF.

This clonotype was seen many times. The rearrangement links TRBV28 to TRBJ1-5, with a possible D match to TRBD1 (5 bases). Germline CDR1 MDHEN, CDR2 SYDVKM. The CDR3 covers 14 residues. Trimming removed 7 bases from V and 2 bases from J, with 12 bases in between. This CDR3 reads CASTRDGGNQPQHF. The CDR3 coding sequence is TGTGCCAGCACCCGGGACGGCGGCAATCAGCCCCAGCATTTT. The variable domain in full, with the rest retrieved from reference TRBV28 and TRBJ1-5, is DVKVTQSSRYLVKRTGEKVFLECVQDMDHENMFWYRQDPGLGLRLIYFSYDVKMKEKGDIPEGYSVSREKKERFSLILESASTNQTSMYLCASTRDGGNQPQHFGDGTRLSIL.

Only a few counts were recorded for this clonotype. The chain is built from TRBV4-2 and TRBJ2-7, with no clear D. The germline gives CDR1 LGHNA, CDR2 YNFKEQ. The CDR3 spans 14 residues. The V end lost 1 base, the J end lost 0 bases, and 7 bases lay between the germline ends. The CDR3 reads CASSQVSNSYEQYF. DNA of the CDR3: TGTGCCAGCAGCCAAGTGTCTAACTCCTACGAGCAGTACTTC.

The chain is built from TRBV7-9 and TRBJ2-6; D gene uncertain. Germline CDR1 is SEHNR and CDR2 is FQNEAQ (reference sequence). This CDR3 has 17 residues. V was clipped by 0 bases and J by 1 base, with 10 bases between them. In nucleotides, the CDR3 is TGTGCCAGCAGCTTAGCGAATATGCATTCTGGGGCCAACGTCCTGACTTTC. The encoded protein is CASSLANMHSGANVLTF. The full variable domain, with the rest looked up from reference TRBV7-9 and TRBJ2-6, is DTGVSQNPRHKITKRGQNVTFRCDPISEHNRLYWYRQTLGQGPEFLTYFQNEAQLEKSRLLSDRFSAERPKGSFSTLEIQRTEQGDSAMYLCASSLANMHSGANVLTFGAGSRLTVL.

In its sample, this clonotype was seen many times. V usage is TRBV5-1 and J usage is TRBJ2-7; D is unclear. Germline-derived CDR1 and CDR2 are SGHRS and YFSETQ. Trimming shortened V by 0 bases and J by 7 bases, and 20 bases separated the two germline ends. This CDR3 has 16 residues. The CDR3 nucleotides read TGCGCCAGCAGCTTGGTTCAGGCCCTCCAAACTCCGGAGCAGTACTTC. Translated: CASSLVQALQTPEQYF.

CDR3 sequence: CASSSDRVNTGELFF. Written as DNA, the CDR3 is TGTGCCAGCAGCTCGGACAGGGTTAACACCGGGGAGCTGTTTTTT. The chain uses TRBV7-9 and TRBJ2-2; 8 bases are shared with TRBD1. Germline loops: CDR1 SEHNR, CDR2 FQNEAQ (reference sequence). V dropped 4 bases and J dropped 2; count of bases not matched to a gene: 3. The CDR3 covers 15 residues.

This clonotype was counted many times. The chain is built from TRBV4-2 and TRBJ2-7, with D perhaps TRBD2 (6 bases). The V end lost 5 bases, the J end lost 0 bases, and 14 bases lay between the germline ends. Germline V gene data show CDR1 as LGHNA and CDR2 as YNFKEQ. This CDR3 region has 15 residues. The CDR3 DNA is TGTGCCAGCAGCGCTGCCCAGACTAGCTCCTACGAGCAGTACTTC. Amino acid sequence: CASSAAQTSSYEQYF.

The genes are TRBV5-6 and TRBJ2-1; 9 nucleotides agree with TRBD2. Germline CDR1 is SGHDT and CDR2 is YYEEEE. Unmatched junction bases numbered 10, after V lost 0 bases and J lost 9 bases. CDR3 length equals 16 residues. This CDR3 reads CASSLGGLAGYLEQFF. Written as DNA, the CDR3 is TGTGCCAGCAGCTTGGGAGGGCTAGCGGGGTATCTTGAGCAGTTCTTC.

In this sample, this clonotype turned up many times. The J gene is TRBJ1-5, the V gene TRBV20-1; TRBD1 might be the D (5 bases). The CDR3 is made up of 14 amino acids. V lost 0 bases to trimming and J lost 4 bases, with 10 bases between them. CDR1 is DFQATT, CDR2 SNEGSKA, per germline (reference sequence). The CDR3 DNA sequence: TGCAGTGCTAGAGAGAGCAGGACAAATCAGCCCCAGCATTTT. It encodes CSARESRTNQPQHF.

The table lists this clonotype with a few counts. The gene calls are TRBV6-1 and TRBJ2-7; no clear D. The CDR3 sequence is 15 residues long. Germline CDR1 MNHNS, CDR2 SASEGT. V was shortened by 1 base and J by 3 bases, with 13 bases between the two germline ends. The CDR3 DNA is TGTGCCAGCAGTGAAGGGTCAGGTACAATCTACGAGCAGTACTTC. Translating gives CASSEGSGTIYEQYF.

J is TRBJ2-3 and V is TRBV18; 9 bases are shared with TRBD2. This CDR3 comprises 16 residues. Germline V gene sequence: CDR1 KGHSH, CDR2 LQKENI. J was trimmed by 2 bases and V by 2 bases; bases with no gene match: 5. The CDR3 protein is CASSPVTSGHTDTQYF. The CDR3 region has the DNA TGTGCCAGCTCACCAGTGACTAGCGGACACACAGATACGCAGTATTTT.

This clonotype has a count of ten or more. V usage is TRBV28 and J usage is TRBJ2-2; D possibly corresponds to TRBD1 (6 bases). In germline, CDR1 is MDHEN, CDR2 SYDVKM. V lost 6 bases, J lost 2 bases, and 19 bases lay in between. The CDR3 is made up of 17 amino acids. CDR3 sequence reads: CASSPGDGQINTGELFF. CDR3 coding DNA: TGTGCCAGCAGCCCGGGCGACGGACAGATAAACACCGGGGAGCTGTTTTTT.

The CDR3 nucleotides are TGTGCCAGCAGCCTGAACCAACAGGGCACTGAAGCTTTCTTT. It yields the protein CASSLNQQGTEAFF. V is TRBV12-3 or TRBV12-4 and J is TRBJ1-1; possible D gene TRBD1, 6 bases. The CDR3 runs 14 residues. Trimming pared 6 bases from V and 4 bases from J, leaving 15 bases between.

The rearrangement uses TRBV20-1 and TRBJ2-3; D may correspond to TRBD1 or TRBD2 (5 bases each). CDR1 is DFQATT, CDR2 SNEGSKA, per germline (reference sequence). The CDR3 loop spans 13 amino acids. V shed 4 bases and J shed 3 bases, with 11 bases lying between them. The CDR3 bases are TGCAGTGCTAAGGTTGGGGGTACAGATACGCAGTATTTT. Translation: CSAKVGGTDTQYF.

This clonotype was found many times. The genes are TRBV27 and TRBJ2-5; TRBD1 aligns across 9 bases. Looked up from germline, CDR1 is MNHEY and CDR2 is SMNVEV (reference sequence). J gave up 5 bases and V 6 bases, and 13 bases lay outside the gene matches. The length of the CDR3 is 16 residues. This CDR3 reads CASRRNPGQGAETQYF. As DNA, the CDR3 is TGTGCCAGCAGGCGAAATCCGGGACAGGGTGCTGAGACCCAGTACTTC.

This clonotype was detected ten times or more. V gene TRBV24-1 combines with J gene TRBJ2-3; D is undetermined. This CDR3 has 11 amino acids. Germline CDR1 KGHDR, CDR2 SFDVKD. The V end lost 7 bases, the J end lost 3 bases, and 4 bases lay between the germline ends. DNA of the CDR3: TGTGCCACCAGAGGGACAGATACGCAGTATTTT. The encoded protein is CATRGTDTQYF.

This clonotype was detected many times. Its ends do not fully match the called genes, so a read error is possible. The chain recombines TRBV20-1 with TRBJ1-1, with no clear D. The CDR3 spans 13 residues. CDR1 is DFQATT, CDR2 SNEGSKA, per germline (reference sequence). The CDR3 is CSSRAGRDTEAFF. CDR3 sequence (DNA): TGCAGTTCTAGAGCCGGGAGGGACACTGAAGCTTTCTTT.

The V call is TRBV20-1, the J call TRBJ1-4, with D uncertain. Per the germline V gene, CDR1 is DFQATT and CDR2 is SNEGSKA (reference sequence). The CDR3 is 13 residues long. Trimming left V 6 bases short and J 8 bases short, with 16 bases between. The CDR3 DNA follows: TGCAGTGCCCGTTCTAAAGAGGGCGAAAAACTGTTTTTT. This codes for CSARSKEGEKLFF.